The clone carrying this TCR beta chain has at least ten counts. Its antigen is still unknown. The germline V and J ends were trimmed by 4 bases and 0 bases, with 7 bases remaining between them. The germline V gene has CDR1 SQVTM and CDR2 ANQGSEA. This CDR3 has 12 amino acids. Carried by the TCR beta cDNA libraries were unique molecular identifiers. TCRdb reprocessed the PCR reads via MiXCR and lists one record per CDR3 protein. The profile shows about 770,000 distinct CDR3 sequences, 46% of them singletons. This sample is part of a study of post-analysis software for immune sequencing data. Study-level background: The courses of disease that were included comprised relapsing-remitting, secondary progressive and progressive-relapsing multiple sclerosis.

Regarding the study as a whole: Four or five TRBV segments were more frequent in patients than controls; TRBV5-6, TRBV5-1 and TRBV20-1 belonged to this group. With F measure, samples from one preparation batch clustered together strongly.

The material sequenced was blood. This chain joins TRBV29-1 and TRBJ2-7; no clear D. The receptor was isolated from a girl between 5 and 17 years old with multiple sclerosis. CDR3 residues: CSVVPTSYEQYF. The CDR3 DNA is TGCAGCGTTGTCCCTACCTCCTACGAGCAGTACTTC.